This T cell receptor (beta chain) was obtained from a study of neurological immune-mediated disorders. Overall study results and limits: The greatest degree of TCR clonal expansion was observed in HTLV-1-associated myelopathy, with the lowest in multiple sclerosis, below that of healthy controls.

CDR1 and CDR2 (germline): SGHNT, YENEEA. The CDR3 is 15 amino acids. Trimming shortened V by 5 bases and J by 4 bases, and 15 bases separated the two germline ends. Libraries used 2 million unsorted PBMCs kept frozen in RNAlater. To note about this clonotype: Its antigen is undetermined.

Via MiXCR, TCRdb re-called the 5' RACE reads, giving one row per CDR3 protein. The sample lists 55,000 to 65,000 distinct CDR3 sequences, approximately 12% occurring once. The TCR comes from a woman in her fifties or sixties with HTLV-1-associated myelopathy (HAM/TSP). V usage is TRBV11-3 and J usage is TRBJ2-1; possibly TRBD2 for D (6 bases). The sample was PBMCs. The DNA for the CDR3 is TGTGCCAGCAGCCCTGGGCGCGGGGAATACAATGAGCAGTTCTTC. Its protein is CASSPGRGEYNEQFF.